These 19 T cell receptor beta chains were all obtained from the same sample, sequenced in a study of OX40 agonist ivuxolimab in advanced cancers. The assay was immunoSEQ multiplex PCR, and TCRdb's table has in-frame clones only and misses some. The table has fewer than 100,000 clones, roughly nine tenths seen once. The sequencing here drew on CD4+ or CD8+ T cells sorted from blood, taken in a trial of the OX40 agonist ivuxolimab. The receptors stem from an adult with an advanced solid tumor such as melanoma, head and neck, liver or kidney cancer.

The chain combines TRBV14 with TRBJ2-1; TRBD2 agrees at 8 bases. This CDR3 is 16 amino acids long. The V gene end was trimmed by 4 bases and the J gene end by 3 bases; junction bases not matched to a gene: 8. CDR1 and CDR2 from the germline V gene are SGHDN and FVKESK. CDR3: CASSRRAGAVYNEQFF. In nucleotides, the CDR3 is TGTGCCAGCAGCCGAAGAGCGGGAGCGGTCTACAATGAGCAGTTCTTC.

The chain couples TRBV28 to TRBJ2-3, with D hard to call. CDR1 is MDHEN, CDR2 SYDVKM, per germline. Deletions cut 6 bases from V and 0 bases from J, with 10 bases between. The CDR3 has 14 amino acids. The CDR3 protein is CASRMTLSTDTQYF. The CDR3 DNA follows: TGTGCCAGCAGAATGACACTTAGCACAGATACGCAGTATTTT.

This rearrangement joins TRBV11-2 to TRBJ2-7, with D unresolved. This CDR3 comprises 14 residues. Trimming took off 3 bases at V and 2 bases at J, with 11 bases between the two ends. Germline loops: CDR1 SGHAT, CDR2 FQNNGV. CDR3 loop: CASSLGLWAYEQYF. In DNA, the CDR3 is TGTGCCAGCAGCTTGGGGTTATGGGCCTACGAGCAGTACTTC. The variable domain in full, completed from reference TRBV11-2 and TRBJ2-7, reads EAGVAQSPRYKIIEKRQSVAFWCNPISGHATLYWYQQILGQGPKLLIQFQNNGVVDDSQLPKDRFSAERLKGVDSTLKIQPAKLEDSAVYLCASSLGLWAYEQYFGPGTRLTVT.

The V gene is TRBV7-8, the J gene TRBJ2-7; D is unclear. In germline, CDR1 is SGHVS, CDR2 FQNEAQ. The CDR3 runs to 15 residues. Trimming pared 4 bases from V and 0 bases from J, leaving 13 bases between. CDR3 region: CASSSPRTLSYEQYF. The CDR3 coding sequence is TGTGCCAGCAGCTCCCCCCGGACCCTCTCCTACGAGCAGTACTTC. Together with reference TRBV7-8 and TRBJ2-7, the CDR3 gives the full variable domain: GAGVSQSPRYKVAKRGQDVALRCDPISGHVSLFWYQQALGQGPEFLTYFQNEAQLDKSGLPSDRFFAERPEGSVSTLKIQRTQQEDSAVYLCASSSPRTLSYEQYFGPGTRLTVT.

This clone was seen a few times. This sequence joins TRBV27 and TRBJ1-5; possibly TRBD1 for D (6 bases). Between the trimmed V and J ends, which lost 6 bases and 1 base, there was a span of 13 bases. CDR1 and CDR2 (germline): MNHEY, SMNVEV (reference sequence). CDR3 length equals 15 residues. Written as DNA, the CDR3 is TGTGCCAGCAGCGCCAGGGGTGGGAGCAATCAGCCCCAGCATTTT. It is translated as CASSARGGSNQPQHF.

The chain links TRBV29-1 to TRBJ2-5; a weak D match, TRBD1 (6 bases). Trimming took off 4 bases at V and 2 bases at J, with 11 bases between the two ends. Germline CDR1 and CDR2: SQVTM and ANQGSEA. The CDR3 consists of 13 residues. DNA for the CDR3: TGCAGCGTTGGAAGGGACATTCAAGAGACCCAGTACTTC. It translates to CSVGRDIQETQYF.

The CDR3 loop reads CASSQWGGLGNQPQHF. CDR3 nucleotides: TGTGCCAGCAGCCAGTGGGGGGGCCTGGGCAATCAGCCCCAGCATTTT. The rearrangement links TRBV28 to TRBJ1-5, with D possibly TRBD1 on 6 matching bases. The length of the CDR3 is 16 residues. Deletions cut 6 bases from V and 2 bases from J, with 17 bases between. CDR1 MDHEN and CDR2 SYDVKM come from the germline V gene.

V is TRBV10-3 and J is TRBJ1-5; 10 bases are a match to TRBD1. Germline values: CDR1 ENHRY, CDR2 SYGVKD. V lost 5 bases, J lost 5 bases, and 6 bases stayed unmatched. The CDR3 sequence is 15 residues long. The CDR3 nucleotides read TGTGCCATCAGTCCTCGACAGGGGGCTGATCAGCCCCAGCATTTT. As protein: CAISPRQGADQPQHF.

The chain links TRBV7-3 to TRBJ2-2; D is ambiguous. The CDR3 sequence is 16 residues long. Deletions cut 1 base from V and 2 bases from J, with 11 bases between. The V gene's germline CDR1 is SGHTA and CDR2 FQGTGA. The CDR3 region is CASSLNSDHNTGELFF. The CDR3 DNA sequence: TGTGCCAGCAGCTTAAATTCCGACCACAACACCGGGGAGCTGTTTTTT.

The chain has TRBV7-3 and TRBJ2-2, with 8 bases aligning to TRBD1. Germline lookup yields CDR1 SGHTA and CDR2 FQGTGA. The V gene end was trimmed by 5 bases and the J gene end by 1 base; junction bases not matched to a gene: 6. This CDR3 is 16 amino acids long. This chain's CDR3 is CASSTRTGQNTGELFF. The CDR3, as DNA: TGTGCCAGCAGCACTCGGACAGGGCAGAACACCGGGGAGCTGTTTTTT. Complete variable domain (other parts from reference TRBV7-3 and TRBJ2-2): GAGVSQTPSNKVTEKGKYVELRCDPISGHTALYWYRQSLGQGPEFLIYFQGTGAADDSGLPNDRFFAVRPEGSVSTLKIQRTERGDSAVYLCASSTRTGQNTGELFFGEGSRLTVL.

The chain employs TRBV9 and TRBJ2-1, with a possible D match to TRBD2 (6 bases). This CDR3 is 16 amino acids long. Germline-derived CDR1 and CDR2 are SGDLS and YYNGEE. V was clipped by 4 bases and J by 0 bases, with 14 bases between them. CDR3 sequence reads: CASSPRGSASYNEQFF. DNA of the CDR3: TGTGCCAGCAGCCCGCGGGGCTCGGCCTCCTACAATGAGCAGTTCTTC.

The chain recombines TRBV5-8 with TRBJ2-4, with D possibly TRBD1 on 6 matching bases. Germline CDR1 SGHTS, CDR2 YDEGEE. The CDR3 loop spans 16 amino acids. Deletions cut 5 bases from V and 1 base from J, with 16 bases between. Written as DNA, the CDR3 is TGTGCCAGCAGTAAGAACAGGGACGGGGCCAAAAACATTCAGTACTTC. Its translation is CASSKNRDGAKNIQYF. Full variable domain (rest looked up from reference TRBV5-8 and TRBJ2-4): EAGVTQSPTHLIKTRGQQATLRCSPISGHTSVYWYQQALGLGLQFLLWYDEGEERNRGNFPPRFSGRQFPNYSSELNVNALELEDSALYLCASSKNRDGAKNIQYFGAGTRLSVL.

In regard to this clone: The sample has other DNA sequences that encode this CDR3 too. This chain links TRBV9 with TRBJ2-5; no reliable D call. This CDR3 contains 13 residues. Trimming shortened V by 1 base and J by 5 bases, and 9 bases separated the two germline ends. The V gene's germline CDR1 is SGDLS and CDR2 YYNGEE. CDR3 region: CASSVLAGETQYF. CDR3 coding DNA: TGTGCCAGCAGCGTACTGGCTGGCGAGACCCAGTACTTC.

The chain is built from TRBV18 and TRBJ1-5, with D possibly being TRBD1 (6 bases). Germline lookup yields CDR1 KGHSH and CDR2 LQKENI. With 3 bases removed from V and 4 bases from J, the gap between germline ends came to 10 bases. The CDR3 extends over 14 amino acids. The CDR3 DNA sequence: TGTGCCAGCTCACCGGGGCAGGGGAATCAGCCCCAGCATTTT. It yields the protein CASSPGQGNQPQHF.

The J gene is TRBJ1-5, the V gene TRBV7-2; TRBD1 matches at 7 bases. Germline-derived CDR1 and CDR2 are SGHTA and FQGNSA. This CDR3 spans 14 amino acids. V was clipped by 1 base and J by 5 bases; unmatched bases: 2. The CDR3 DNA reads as TGTGCCAGCAGCTTAGACAGGGGCTATCAGCCCCAGCATTTT. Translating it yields CASSLDRGYQPQHF.

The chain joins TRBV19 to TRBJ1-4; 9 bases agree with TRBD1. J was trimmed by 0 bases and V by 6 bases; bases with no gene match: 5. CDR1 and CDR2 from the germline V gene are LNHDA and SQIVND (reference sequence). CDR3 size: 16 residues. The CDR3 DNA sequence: TGTGCCAGTAGATCACAGGGGGCCGCAACTAATGAAAAACTGTTTTTT. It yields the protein CASRSQGAATNEKLFF.

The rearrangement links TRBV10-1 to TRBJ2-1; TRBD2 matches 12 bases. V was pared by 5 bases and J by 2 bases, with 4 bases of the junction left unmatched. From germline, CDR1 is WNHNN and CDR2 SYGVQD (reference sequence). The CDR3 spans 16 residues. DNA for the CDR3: TGCGCCAGCAGTTCCTCTAGCGGGAGGGCCTACAATGAGCAGTTCTTC. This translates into CASSSSSGRAYNEQFF.

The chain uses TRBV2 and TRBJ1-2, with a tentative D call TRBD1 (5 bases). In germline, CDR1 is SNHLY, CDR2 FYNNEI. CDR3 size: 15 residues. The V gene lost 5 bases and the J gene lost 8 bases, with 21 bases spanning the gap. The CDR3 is CASSHKQEPEDGYTF. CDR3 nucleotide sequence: TGTGCCAGCAGTCACAAACAGGAACCTGAGGACGGCTACACCTTC.

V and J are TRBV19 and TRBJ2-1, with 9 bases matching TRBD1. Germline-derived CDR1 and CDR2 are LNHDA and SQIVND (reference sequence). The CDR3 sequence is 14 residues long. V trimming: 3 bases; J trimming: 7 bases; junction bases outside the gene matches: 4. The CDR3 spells CASSIRQGENEQFF. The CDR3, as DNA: TGTGCCAGTAGTATTCGACAGGGGGAGAATGAGCAGTTCTTC.